Listed below are T cell receptor beta chains from one sample, sequenced in a study of blood T cell repertoires in COVID-19. Sequencing used immunoSEQ multiplex PCR; TCRdb keeps in-frame clones, though not all of them. The repertoire holds some 89,000 clones, with 70% to 85% as singletons. The sequenced sample consisted of peripheral blood. These receptors were collected from a man in his 70s with acute or convalescent COVID-19. CDR3s include the opening cysteine and the closing phenylalanine or tryptophan. D genes are given only for firm matches. Clone size is given for some rows only: seen once, a few or many times, or a class if the clone is expanded.

clone_size: NA; j_call: TRBJ1-5; d_call: NA; v_call: TRBV6-1; cdr3_aa: CASSEVTVNQPQHF; cdr3_nt: TGTGCCAGCAGTGAAGTAACAGTAAATCAGCCCCAGCATTTT
clone_size: NA; j_call: TRBJ2-7; d_call: TRBD1; v_call: TRBV5-6; cdr3_aa: CASSLLGQGLYHEQYF; cdr3_nt: TGTGCCAGCAGCTTGTTGGGACAGGGTCTTTACCACGAGCAGTACTTC
clone_size: once; j_call: TRBJ1-5; d_call: TRBD1; v_call: TRBV3-1/TRBV3-2; cdr3_aa: CASSLGQGNQPQHF; cdr3_nt: TGTGCCAGCAGCCTAGGACAGGGCAATCAGCCCCAGCATTTT
clone_size: NA; j_call: TRBJ2-3; d_call: NA; v_call: TRBV7-9; cdr3_aa: CASSLVGGPADTQYF; cdr3_nt: TGTGCCAGCAGCTTAGTAGGCGGTCCGGCGGATACGCAGTATTTT
clone_size: NA; j_call: TRBJ1-2; d_call: TRBD1; v_call: TRBV29-1; cdr3_aa: CSVGTGLGNYGYTF; cdr3_nt: TGCAGCGTTGGGACAGGGTTAGGTAACTATGGCTACACCTTC
clone_size: NA; j_call: TRBJ1-4; d_call: NA; v_call: TRBV6-1; cdr3_aa: CASSDARTSATNEKLFF; cdr3_nt: TGTGCCAGCAGTGATGCTAGGACTTCGGCGACTAATGAAAAACTGTTTTTT
clone_size: NA; j_call: TRBJ1-5; d_call: NA; v_call: TRBV12-3/TRBV12-4; cdr3_aa: CASSFSSNQPQHF; cdr3_nt: TGTGCCAGCAGTTTTAGTAGCAATCAGCCCCAGCATTTT
clone_size: NA; j_call: TRBJ1-4; d_call: TRBD1; v_call: TRBV18; cdr3_aa: CASSPITGTDHEKLFF; cdr3_nt: TGTGCCAGCTCACCTATTACCGGGACAGACCATGAAAAACTGTTTTTT
clone_size: NA; j_call: TRBJ1-2; d_call: TRBD1; v_call: TRBV3-1/TRBV3-2; cdr3_aa: CASSQDTGQGRGYTF; cdr3_nt: TGTGCCAGCAGCCAAGATACAGGACAGGGGCGTGGCTACACCTTC
clone_size: few; j_call: TRBJ1-1; d_call: TRBD1; v_call: TRBV6-6; cdr3_aa: CASSRTGGRLSEAFF; cdr3_nt: TGTGCCAGCAGCCGGACAGGGGGCCGGTTGTCTGAAGCTTTCTTT
clone_size: few; j_call: TRBJ1-1; d_call: TRBD1; v_call: TRBV6-6; cdr3_aa: CATMESAGQGEAFF; cdr3_nt: TGTGCCACAATGGAGTCGGCGGGACAGGGGGAAGCTTTCTTT
clone_size: NA; j_call: TRBJ1-1; d_call: NA; v_call: TRBV27; cdr3_aa: CASSLVGLQGTEAFF; cdr3_nt: TGTGCCAGCAGTCTTGTAGGCCTCCAGGGCACTGAAGCTTTCTTT
clone_size: few; j_call: TRBJ1-4; d_call: NA; v_call: TRBV3-1/TRBV3-2; cdr3_aa: CASSQDQAGVNEKLFF; cdr3_nt: TGTGCCAGCAGCCAAGATCAGGCAGGCGTTAATGAAAAACTGTTTTTT
clone_size: NA; j_call: TRBJ2-7; d_call: NA; v_call: TRBV6-5; cdr3_aa: CASRGATSEQYF; cdr3_nt: TGTGCCAGCAGGGGGGCCACCTCCGAGCAGTACTTC
clone_size: NA; j_call: TRBJ1-6; d_call: TRBD1; v_call: TRBV6-5; cdr3_aa: CASSYRTGFGNSPLHF; cdr3_nt: TGTGCCAGCAGTTACCGGACAGGGTTTGGTAATTCACCCCTCCACTTT
clone_size: NA; j_call: TRBJ2-3; d_call: NA; v_call: TRBV6-6; cdr3_aa: CATSPVGQTDTQYF; cdr3_nt: TGTGCCACCTCCCCCGTGGGGCAGACAGATACGCAGTATTTT
clone_size: few; j_call: TRBJ2-3; d_call: NA; v_call: TRBV5-4; cdr3_aa: CASSSWGGSDTQYF; cdr3_nt: TGTGCCAGCAGCTCCTGGGGGGGCTCGGATACGCAGTATTTT
clone_size: NA; j_call: TRBJ2-3; d_call: NA; v_call: TRBV4-1; cdr3_aa: CASSQGAAGLTDTQYF; cdr3_nt: TGCGCCAGCAGCCAAGGGGCCGCGGGTCTCACAGATACGCAGTATTTT
clone_size: NA; j_call: TRBJ1-1; d_call: TRBD1; v_call: TRBV24-1; cdr3_aa: CATSDQGAEAFF; cdr3_nt: TGTGCCACCAGTGATCAGGGGGCTGAAGCTTTCTTT
clone_size: NA; j_call: TRBJ2-1; d_call: TRBD2; v_call: TRBV27; cdr3_aa: CASTPLAGGASYNEQFF; cdr3_nt: TGTGCCAGCACCCCCCTAGCGGGGGGTGCCTCCTACAATGAGCAGTTCTTC
clone_size: once; j_call: TRBJ1-5; d_call: TRBD1; v_call: TRBV6-5; cdr3_aa: CASSYSSGTGDQPQHF; cdr3_nt: TGTGCCAGCAGTTACTCCTCCGGGACAGGGGATCAGCCCCAGCATTTT
clone_size: NA; j_call: TRBJ2-7; d_call: NA; v_call: TRBV5-1; cdr3_aa: CASSLVVAETGYEQYF; cdr3_nt: TGCGCCAGCAGCTTGGTGGTAGCGGAGACGGGCTACGAGCAGTACTTC
clone_size: NA; j_call: TRBJ1-2; d_call: NA; v_call: TRBV10-2; cdr3_aa: CASRDTKNLLYGYTF; cdr3_nt: TGCGCCAGCCGGGACACGAAAAACCTCCTCTATGGCTACACCTTC
clone_size: NA; j_call: TRBJ2-1; d_call: NA; v_call: TRBV11-3; cdr3_aa: CASSLIGQGNNEQFF; cdr3_nt: TGTGCCAGCAGCTTAATCGGGCAGGGTAATAATGAGCAGTTCTTC
clone_size: once; j_call: TRBJ2-2; d_call: TRBD1; v_call: TRBV27; cdr3_aa: CASSTPPGQFNTGELFF; cdr3_nt: TGTGCCAGCAGTACGCCACCGGGACAGTTTAACACCGGGGAGCTGTTTTTT
clone_size: NA; j_call: TRBJ1-2; d_call: NA; v_call: TRBV7-9; cdr3_aa: CASSSTRQAYYGYTF; cdr3_nt: TGTGCCAGCAGCTCCACTCGGCAGGCTTACTATGGCTACACCTTC
clone_size: NA; j_call: TRBJ1-3; d_call: TRBD1; v_call: TRBV6-6; cdr3_aa: CASSRKPPGQAISGNTIYF; cdr3_nt: TGTGCCAGCAGTCGAAAGCCGCCGGGACAGGCTATCTCTGGAAACACCATATATTTT
clone_size: many; j_call: TRBJ1-6; d_call: NA; v_call: TRBV6-5; cdr3_aa: CASNREGNNSPLHF; cdr3_nt: TGTGCCAGCAACCGCGAGGGAAACAATTCACCCCTCCACTTT
clone_size: few; j_call: TRBJ1-5; d_call: NA; v_call: TRBV29-1; cdr3_aa: CSVEEAGGPQHF; cdr3_nt: TGCAGCGTTGAAGAGGCCGGGGGACCCCAGCATTTT
clone_size: few; j_call: TRBJ1-1; d_call: NA; v_call: TRBV28; cdr3_aa: CASSLGGVTEAFF; cdr3_nt: TGTGCCAGCAGTTTAGGGGGGGTCACTGAAGCTTTCTTT
clone_size: NA; j_call: TRBJ1-1; d_call: NA; v_call: TRBV11-3; cdr3_aa: CASSPRAGDTEAFF; cdr3_nt: TGTGCCAGCAGCCCCCGGGCGGGGGACACTGAAGCTTTCTTT
clone_size: NA; j_call: TRBJ1-1; d_call: NA; v_call: TRBV10-3; cdr3_aa: CAISGLADTEAFF; cdr3_nt: TGTGCCATCAGTGGACTGGCGGACACTGAAGCTTTCTTT
clone_size: NA; j_call: TRBJ2-1; d_call: TRBD2; v_call: TRBV3-1/TRBV3-2; cdr3_aa: CASSQVARTSPSYEQFF; cdr3_nt: TGTGCCAGCAGCCAAGTTGCGAGGACTAGCCCCTCTTATGAGCAGTTCTTC
clone_size: NA; j_call: TRBJ2-2; d_call: NA; v_call: TRBV28; cdr3_aa: CASSPDSRNTGELFF; cdr3_nt: TGTGCCAGCAGCCCGGACAGTCGGAACACCGGGGAGCTGTTTTTT
clone_size: NA; j_call: TRBJ2-1; d_call: NA; v_call: TRBV6-1; cdr3_aa: CASSDSGPYEQFF; cdr3_nt: TGTGCCAGCAGTGATTCAGGGCCGTATGAGCAGTTCTTC
clone_size: NA; j_call: TRBJ1-6; d_call: NA; v_call: TRBV7-3; cdr3_aa: CASSLHGGSISSPLHF; cdr3_nt: TGTGCCAGCAGCTTACACGGGGGGAGTATTAGTTCACCCCTCCACTTT
clone_size: NA; j_call: TRBJ1-1; d_call: NA; v_call: TRBV28; cdr3_aa: CASSPSGLRGTEAFF; cdr3_nt: TGTGCCAGCAGTCCCAGTGGCCTGCGGGGCACTGAAGCTTTCTTT
clone_size: NA; j_call: TRBJ1-4; d_call: TRBD1; v_call: TRBV27; cdr3_aa: CASSFLPPGQGYTNEKLFF; cdr3_nt: TGTGCCAGCTCCTTTCTTCCCCCCGGACAGGGGTATACTAATGAAAAACTGTTTTTT
clone_size: NA; j_call: TRBJ2-1; d_call: NA; v_call: TRBV3-1/TRBV3-2; cdr3_aa: CASSQEHVRDEQFF; cdr3_nt: TGTGCCAGCAGCCAAGAACACGTCCGGGATGAGCAGTTCTTC
clone_size: NA; j_call: TRBJ1-5; d_call: TRBD1; v_call: TRBV12-3/TRBV12-4; cdr3_aa: CASSLTGVQPQHF; cdr3_nt: TGTGCCAGCAGTCTTACAGGGGTTCAGCCCCAGCATTTT
clone_size: once; j_call: TRBJ1-3; d_call: TRBD1; v_call: TRBV4-2; cdr3_aa: CASSPSDRGRGNTIYF; cdr3_nt: TGTGCCAGCAGCCCTAGTGACAGGGGACGGGGAAACACCATATATTTT
clone_size: NA; j_call: TRBJ1-5; d_call: NA; v_call: TRBV6-5; cdr3_aa: CASSYEGNQPQHF; cdr3_nt: TGTGCCAGCAGTTACGAGGGCAATCAGCCCCAGCATTTT
clone_size: few; j_call: TRBJ1-2; d_call: TRBD1; v_call: TRBV5-1; cdr3_aa: CASSLFQGGEDYGYTF; cdr3_nt: TGCGCCAGCAGCTTGTTCCAAGGGGGCGAGGACTATGGCTACACCTTC
clone_size: few; j_call: TRBJ2-4; d_call: TRBD1; v_call: TRBV4-1; cdr3_aa: CASSPIDRGIMNIQYF; cdr3_nt: TGCGCCAGCAGCCCCATCGACAGGGGTATCATGAACATTCAGTACTTC
clone_size: NA; j_call: TRBJ2-2; d_call: NA; v_call: TRBV24-1; cdr3_aa: CATSDRAAGRITGELFF; cdr3_nt: TGTGCCACCAGTGATAGGGCGGCAGGGAGGATCACCGGGGAGCTGTTTTTT
clone_size: NA; j_call: TRBJ2-2; d_call: TRBD2; v_call: TRBV6-5; cdr3_aa: CATRGGVSNTGELFF; cdr3_nt: TGTGCCACCCGGGGAGGGGTTTCGAACACCGGGGAGCTGTTTTTT
clone_size: NA; j_call: TRBJ2-3; d_call: NA; v_call: TRBV11-3; cdr3_aa: CASSFDGTGDTQYF; cdr3_nt: TGTGCCAGCAGCTTTGACGGGACTGGAGATACGCAGTATTTT
clone_size: NA; j_call: TRBJ1-2; d_call: TRBD1; v_call: TRBV20-1; cdr3_aa: CSGGQDYGYTF; cdr3_nt: TGCAGTGGGGGACAGGACTATGGCTACACCTTC
clone_size: NA; j_call: TRBJ1-2; d_call: NA; v_call: TRBV5-8; cdr3_aa: CASSFGRRHYGYTF; cdr3_nt: TGTGCCAGCAGCTTCGGACGGAGGCACTATGGCTACACCTTC
clone_size: NA; j_call: TRBJ1-4; d_call: NA; v_call: TRBV28; cdr3_aa: CAIRERVRSNEKLFF; cdr3_nt: TGTGCCATCCGTGAGAGGGTCAGGTCTAATGAAAAACTGTTTTTT
clone_size: few; j_call: TRBJ1-3; d_call: NA; v_call: TRBV6-5; cdr3_aa: CASRVGAGGGNTIYF; cdr3_nt: TGTGCCAGTAGAGTAGGGGCCGGTGGAGGAAACACCATATATTTT
clone_size: NA; j_call: TRBJ2-5; d_call: TRBD2; v_call: TRBV5-4; cdr3_aa: CASSPGGGMYETQYF; cdr3_nt: TGTGCCAGCAGCCCCGGCGGGGGGATGTATGAGACCCAGTACTTC
clone_size: NA; j_call: TRBJ2-3; d_call: NA; v_call: TRBV7-2; cdr3_aa: CASSLASGVDTQYF; cdr3_nt: TGTGCCAGCAGCTTAGCGTCGGGGGTAGATACGCAGTATTTT
clone_size: NA; j_call: TRBJ1-4; d_call: NA; v_call: TRBV5-1; cdr3_aa: CASSLEPAANEKLFF; cdr3_nt: TGCGCCAGCAGCCTAGAGCCGGCGGCTAATGAAAAACTGTTTTTT
clone_size: NA; j_call: TRBJ1-2; d_call: NA; v_call: TRBV4-2; cdr3_aa: CASSQDGRGSYGYTF; cdr3_nt: TGTGCCAGCAGCCAAGATGGCAGGGGATCTTATGGCTACACCTTC
clone_size: once; j_call: TRBJ1-6; d_call: NA; v_call: TRBV15; cdr3_aa: CATSRETVSTQPLHF; cdr3_nt: TGTGCCACCAGCAGGGAGACAGTTTCTACCCAACCCCTCCACTTT
clone_size: NA; j_call: TRBJ1-2; d_call: NA; v_call: TRBV4-2; cdr3_aa: CASSQDPGNGYTF; cdr3_nt: TGTGCCAGCAGCCAAGATCCGGGTAATGGCTACACCTTC
clone_size: NA; j_call: TRBJ1-2; d_call: TRBD1; v_call: TRBV2; cdr3_aa: CASSGQGNYGYTF; cdr3_nt: TGTGCCAGCAGTGGACAGGGAAACTATGGCTACACCTTC
clone_size: NA; j_call: TRBJ1-3; d_call: NA; v_call: TRBV4-1; cdr3_aa: CASSPQTGGSGNTIYF; cdr3_nt: TGCGCCAGCAGCCCCCAGACAGGAGGCTCTGGAAACACCATATATTTT
clone_size: NA; j_call: TRBJ1-5; d_call: TRBD1; v_call: TRBV10-3; cdr3_aa: CAISERGLGNQPQHF; cdr3_nt: TGTGCCATCAGTGAAAGGGGGCTTGGCAATCAGCCCCAGCATTTT